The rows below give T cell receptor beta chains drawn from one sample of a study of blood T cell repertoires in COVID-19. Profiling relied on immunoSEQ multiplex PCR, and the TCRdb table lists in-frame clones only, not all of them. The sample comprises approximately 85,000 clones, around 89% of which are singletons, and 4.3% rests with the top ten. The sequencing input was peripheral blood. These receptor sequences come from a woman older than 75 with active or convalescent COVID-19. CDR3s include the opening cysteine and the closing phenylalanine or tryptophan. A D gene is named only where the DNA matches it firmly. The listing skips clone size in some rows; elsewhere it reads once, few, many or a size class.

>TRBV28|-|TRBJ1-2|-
TGTGCCAGCACCACGACAGTCAACTATGGCTACACCTTC
CASTTTVNYGYTF
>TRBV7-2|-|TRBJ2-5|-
TGTGCCAGCAGCTTACTCCCCGGGGGAATCGAGACCCAGTACTTC
CASSLLPGGIETQYF
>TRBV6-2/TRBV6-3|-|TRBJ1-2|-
TGTGCCAGCAGTCCGAACAGTAACTATGGCTACACCTTC
CASSPNSNYGYTF
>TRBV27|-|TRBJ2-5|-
TGTGCCAGCAGTCTTCAGTACCAAGAGACCCAGTACTTC
CASSLQYQETQYF
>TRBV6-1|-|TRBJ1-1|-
TGTGCCAGCAGTGAAAGTGGGCGGGAGAAGGCTTTCTTT
CASSESGREKAFF
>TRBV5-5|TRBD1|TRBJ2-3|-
TGTGCCAGCACCCGGACAGGGGGCACAGATACGCAGTATTTT
CASTRTGGTDTQYF
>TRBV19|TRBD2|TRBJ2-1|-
TGTGCCAGTAGTATAGCCCTAGCGGGAGGGTCTTCGGTAGCGCAGTTCTTC
CASSIALAGGSSVAQFF
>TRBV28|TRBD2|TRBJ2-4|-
TGTGCCAGCAGTTTTAGGGGGACTAGAACGAACATTCAGTACTTC
CASSFRGTRTNIQYF
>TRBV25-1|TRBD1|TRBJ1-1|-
TGTGCCAGCAGTGAAGGACAGGGAGGGTGGACTGAAGCTTTCTTT
CASSEGQGGWTEAFF
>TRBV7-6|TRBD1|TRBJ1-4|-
TGTGCCAGCAGCGCAGGCAGGACAGGGGATGAAAAACTGTTTTTT
CASSAGRTGDEKLFF
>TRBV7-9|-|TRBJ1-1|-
TGTGCCAGCAGACAGGGTCTGAACACTGAAGCTTTCTTT
CASRQGLNTEAFF
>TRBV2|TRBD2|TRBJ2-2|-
TGTGCCAGCAGTGAAGTAGCGGGGACGAACACCGGGGAGCTGTTTTTT
CASSEVAGTNTGELFF
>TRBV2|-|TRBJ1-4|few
TGTGCCAGCGCTGATTCTGGGCGTGAACTGTTTTTT
CASADSGRELFF
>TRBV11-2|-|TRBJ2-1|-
TGTGCCAGCAGCTTGCCGGGGTTCAGTCATGAGTTCTTC
CASSLPGFSHEFF
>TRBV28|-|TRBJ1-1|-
TGTGCCAGCAGGGCCGCGGCTTCGCGTGAAGCTTTCTTT
CASRAAASREAFF
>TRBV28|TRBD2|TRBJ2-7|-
TGTGCCAGCAGTTCCCTCGGACTAGCGGTTTCCTACGAGCAGTACTTC
CASSSLGLAVSYEQYF
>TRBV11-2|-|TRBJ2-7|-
TGTGCCAGCAGCCCTAGCCTCTGGGAGCAGTACTTC
CASSPSLWEQYF
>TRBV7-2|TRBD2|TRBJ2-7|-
TGTGCCAGCAGCTTATTGGCGCTAGCGGGAGGGTACGAGCAGTACTTC
CASSLLALAGGYEQYF
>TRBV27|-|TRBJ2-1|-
TGTGCCAGCAGATGGACAGTCTCCTACAATGAGCAGTTCTTC
CASRWTVSYNEQFF
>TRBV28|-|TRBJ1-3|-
TGTGCCAGCGAGGAGGGCCTCTCTGGAAACACCATATATTTT
CASEEGLSGNTIYF
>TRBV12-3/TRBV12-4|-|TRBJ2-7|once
TGTGCCAGCAGTTTACCCCCGGCCTACGAGCAGTACTTC
CASSLPPAYEQYF
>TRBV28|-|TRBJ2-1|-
TGTGCCAGTTCCGTTCGCGATAATGAGCAGTTCTTC
CASSVRDNEQFF
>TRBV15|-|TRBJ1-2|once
TGTGCCACCAGCAGGGGAGGGAGTATGGATGGCTACACCTTC
CATSRGGSMDGYTF
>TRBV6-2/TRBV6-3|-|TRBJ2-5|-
TGTGCCAGCAGTTACCCCAGCCAGGGTGCGACCCAGTACTTC
CASSYPSQGATQYF
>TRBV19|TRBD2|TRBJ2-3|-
TGTGCCAGTAGTATAGGGAGGAGGGAGGGCGTAGGTACGCAGTATTTT
CASSIGRREGVGTQYF
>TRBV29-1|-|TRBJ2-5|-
TGCAGCGTCCTAGCCTCCGCTCGGGAGACCCAGTACTTC
CSVLASARETQYF
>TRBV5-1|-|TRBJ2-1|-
TGCGCCAGCAGCCCAAATTACAATGAGCAGTTCTTC
CASSPNYNEQFF
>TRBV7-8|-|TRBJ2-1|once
TGTGCCAGCAGCCCTCTCGGGGGGCGGTTCTCCTACAATGAGCAGTTCTTC
CASSPLGGRFSYNEQFF
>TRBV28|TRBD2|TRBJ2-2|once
TGTGCCAGCAGACTAAGCGGGAGGGCCGATCGGGACGGGGAGCTGTTTTTT
CASRLSGRADRDGELFF
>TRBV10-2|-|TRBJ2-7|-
TGCGCCAGCAGACTTGACGGGATGTACTTC
CASRLDGMYF
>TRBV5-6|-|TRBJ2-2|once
TGTGCCAGCAGGCCGGGACTCAAGAACACCGGGGAGCTGTTTTTT
CASRPGLKNTGELFF